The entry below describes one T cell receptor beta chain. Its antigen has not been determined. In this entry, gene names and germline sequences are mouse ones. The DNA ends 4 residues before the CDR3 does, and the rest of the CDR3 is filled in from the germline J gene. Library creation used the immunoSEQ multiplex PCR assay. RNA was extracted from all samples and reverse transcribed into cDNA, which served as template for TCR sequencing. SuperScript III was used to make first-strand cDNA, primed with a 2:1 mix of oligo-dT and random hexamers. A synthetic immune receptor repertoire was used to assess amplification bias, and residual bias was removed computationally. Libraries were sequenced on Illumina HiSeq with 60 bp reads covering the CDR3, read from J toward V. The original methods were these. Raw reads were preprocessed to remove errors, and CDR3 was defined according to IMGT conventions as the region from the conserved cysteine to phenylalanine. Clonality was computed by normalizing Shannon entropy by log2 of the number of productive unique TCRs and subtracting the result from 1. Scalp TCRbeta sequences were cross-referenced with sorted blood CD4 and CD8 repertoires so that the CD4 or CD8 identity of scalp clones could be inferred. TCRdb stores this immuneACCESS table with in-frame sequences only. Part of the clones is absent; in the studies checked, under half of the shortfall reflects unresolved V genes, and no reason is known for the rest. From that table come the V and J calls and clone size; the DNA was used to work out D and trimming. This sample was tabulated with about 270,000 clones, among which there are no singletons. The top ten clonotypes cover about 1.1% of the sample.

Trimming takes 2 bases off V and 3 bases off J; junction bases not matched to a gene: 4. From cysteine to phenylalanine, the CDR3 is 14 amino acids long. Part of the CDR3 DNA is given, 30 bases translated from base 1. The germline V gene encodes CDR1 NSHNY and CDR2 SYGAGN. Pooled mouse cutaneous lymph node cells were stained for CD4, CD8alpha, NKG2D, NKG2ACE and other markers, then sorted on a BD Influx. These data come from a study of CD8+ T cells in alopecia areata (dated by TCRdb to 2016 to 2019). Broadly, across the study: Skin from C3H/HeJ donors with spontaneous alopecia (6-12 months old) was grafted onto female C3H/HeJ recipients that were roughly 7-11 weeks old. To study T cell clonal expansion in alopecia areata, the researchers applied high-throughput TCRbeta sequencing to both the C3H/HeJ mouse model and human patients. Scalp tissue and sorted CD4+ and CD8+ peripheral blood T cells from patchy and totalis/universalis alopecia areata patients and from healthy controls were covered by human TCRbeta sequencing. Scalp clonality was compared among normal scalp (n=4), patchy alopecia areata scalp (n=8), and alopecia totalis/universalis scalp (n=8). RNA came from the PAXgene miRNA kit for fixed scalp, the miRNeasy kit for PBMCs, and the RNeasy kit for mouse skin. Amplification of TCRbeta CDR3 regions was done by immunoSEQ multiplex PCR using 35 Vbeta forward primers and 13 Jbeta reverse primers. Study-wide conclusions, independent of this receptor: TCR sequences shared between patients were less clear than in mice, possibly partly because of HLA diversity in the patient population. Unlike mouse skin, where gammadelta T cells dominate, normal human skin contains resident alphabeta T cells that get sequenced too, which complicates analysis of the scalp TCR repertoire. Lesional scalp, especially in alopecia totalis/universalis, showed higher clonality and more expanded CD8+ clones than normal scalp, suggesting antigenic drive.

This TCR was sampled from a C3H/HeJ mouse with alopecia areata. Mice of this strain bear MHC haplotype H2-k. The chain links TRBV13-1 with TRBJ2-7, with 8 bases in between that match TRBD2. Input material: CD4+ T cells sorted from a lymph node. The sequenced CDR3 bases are TGTGCCAGCAGTGAACCCTGGGGGGTCTAT. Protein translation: CASSEPWGVY. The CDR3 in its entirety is CASSEPWGVYEQYF.